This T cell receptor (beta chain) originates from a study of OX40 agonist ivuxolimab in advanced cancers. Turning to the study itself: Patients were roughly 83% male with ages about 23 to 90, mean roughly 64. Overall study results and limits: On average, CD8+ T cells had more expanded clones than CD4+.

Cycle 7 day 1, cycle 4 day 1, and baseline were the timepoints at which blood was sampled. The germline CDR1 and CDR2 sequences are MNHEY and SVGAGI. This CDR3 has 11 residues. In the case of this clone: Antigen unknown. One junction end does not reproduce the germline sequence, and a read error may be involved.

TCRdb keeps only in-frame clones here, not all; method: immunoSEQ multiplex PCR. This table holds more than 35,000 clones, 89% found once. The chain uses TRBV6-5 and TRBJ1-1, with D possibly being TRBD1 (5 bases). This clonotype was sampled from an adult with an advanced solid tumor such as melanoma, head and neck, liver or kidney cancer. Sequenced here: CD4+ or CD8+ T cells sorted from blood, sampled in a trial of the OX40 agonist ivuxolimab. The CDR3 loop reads CASRDGLQESF. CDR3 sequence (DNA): TGTGCCAGCAGGGATGGTTTACAGGAATCGTTT.